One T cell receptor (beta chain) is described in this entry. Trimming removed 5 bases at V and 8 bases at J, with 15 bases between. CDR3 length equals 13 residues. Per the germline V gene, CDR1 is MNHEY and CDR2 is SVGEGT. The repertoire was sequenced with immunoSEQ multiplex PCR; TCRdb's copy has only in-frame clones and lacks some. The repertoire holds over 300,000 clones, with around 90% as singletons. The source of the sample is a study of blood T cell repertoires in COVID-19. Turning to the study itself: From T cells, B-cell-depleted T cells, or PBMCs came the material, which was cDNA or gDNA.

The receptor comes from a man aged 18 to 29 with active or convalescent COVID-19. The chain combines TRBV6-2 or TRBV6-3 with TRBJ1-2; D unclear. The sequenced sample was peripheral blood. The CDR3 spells CASSHSGVMGYTF. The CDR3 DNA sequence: TGTGCCAGCAGTCATTCCGGGGTTATGGGCTACACCTTC.